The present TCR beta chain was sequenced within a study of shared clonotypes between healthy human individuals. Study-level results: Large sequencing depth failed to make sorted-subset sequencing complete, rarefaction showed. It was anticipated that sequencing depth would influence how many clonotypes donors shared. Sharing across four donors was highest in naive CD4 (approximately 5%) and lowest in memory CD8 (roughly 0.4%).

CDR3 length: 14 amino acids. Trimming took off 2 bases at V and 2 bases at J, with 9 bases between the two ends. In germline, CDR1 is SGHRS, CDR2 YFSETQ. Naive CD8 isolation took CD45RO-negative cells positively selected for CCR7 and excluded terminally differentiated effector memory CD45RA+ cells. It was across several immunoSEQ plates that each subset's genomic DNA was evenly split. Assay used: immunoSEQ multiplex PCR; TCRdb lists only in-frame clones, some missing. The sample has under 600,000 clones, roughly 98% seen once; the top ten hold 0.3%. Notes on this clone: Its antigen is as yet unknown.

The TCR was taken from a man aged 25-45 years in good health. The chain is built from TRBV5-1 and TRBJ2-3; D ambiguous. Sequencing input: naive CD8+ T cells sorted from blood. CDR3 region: CASSLRLFTDTQYF. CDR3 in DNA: TGCGCCAGCAGCTTACGGCTATTCACAGATACGCAGTATTTT. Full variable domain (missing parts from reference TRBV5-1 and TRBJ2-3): KAGVTQTPRYLIKTRGQQVTLSCSPISGHRSVSWYQQTPGQGLQFLFEYFSETQRNKGNFPGRFSGRQFSNSRSEMNVSTLELGDSALYLCASSLRLFTDTQYFGPGTRLTVL.